The T cell receptor beta chain under discussion was sequenced for a study of T cells in localized non-small cell lung cancer. Study-level points and caveats: Of the top 100 tumor clones, median roughly 53 were in adjacent lung, 25 to 35 among its top 100. In uninvolved adjacent lung, T cell clonality reached its highest value, exceeding tumor.

TCRdb's table, derived via immunoSEQ multiplex PCR, lists solely in-frame clones and lacks some. The data contain 9,000 to 13,000 clones, roughly 81% of them singletons. Germline CDR1 is SGHTS and CDR2 is YDEGEE. The CDR3 sequence is 15 residues long. J was trimmed by 3 bases and V by 6 bases; bases with no gene match: 8. Turning to this clone: Its specificity is not known.

The V call is TRBV5-8, the J call TRBJ2-1; TRBD2 matches at 8 bases. This sample comprised peripheral blood, obtained before any cancer treatment. The TCR was taken from a male donor aged 60 or over with stage III lung adenocarcinoma. CDR3 bases: TGTGCCAGCACTCAAATAGCGGGATTCTACAATGAGCAGTTCTTC. It codes for CASTQIAGFYNEQFF.